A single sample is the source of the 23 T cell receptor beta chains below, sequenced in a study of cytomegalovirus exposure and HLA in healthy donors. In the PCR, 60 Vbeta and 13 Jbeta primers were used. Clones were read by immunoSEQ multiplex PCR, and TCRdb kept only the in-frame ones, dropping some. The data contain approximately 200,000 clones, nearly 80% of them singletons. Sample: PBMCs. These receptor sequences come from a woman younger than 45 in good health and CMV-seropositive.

The CDR3 here is CASSPPGAESTDTQYF. DNA for the CDR3: TGTGCCAGCTCACCACCGGGAGCCGAAAGCACAGATACGCAGTATTTT. The chain employs TRBV18 and TRBJ2-3, with D tentatively TRBD2 (5 bases). Trimming left V 0 bases short and J 0 bases short, with 10 bases between. This CDR3 region has 16 residues. Germline V CDR1 and CDR2: KGHSH, LQKENI.

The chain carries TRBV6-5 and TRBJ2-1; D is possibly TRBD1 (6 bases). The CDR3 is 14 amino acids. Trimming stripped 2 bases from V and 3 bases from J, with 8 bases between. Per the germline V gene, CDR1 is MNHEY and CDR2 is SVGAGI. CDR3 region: CASSYGGRYNEQFF. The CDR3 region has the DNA TGTGCCAGCAGTTACGGGGGCCGCTACAATGAGCAGTTCTTC.

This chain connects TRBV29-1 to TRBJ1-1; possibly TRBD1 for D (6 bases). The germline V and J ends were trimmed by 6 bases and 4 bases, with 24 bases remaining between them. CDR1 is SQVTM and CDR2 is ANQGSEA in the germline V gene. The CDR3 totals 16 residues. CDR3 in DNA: TGCAGCGTGACGCAATCCAGGGCACAGGGATCCACTGAAGCTTTCTTT. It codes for CSVTQSRAQGSTEAFF.

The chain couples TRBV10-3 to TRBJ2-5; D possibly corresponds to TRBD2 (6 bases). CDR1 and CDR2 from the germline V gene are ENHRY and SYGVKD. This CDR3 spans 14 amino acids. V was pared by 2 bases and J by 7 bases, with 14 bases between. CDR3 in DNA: TGTGCCATCAGTGAGATCGAGATCGGGGGGACCCAGTACTTC. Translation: CAISEIEIGGTQYF.

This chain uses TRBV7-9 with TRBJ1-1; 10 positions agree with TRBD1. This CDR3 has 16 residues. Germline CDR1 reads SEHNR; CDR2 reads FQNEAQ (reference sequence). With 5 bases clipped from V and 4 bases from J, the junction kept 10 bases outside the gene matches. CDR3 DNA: TGTGCCAGCAGCGCACCTAGACAGGGGGCGCCCACTGAAGCTTTCTTT. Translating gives CASSAPRQGAPTEAFF. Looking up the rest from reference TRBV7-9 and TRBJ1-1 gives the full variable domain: DTGVSQNPRHKITKRGQNVTFRCDPISEHNRLYWYRQTLGQGPEFLTYFQNEAQLEKSRLLSDRFSAERPKGSFSTLEIQRTEQGDSAMYLCASSAPRQGAPTEAFFGQGTRLTVV.

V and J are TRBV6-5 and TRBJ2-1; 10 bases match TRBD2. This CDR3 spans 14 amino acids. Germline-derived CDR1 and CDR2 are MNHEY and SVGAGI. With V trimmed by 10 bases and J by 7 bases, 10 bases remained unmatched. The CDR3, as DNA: TGTGCCATTACACCGCTAGCGGGAGTGAATGAGCAGTTCTTC. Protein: CAITPLAGVNEQFF.

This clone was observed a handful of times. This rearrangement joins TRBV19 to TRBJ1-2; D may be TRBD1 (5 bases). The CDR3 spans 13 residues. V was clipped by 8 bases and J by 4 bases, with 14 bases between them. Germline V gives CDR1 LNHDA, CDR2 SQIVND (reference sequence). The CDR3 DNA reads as TGTGCCAGTCGGGGGGATCTCGGCTATGGCTACACCTTC. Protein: CASRGDLGYGYTF.

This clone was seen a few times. The CDR3 coding sequence is TGTGCCAGCTCACCCGCCGAGACCGGGGAGCTGTTTTTT. It yields the protein CASSPAETGELFF. The rearrangement joins TRBV18 to TRBJ2-2; D gene uncertain. The CDR3 consists of 13 residues. Trimming took off 3 bases at V and 5 bases at J, with 7 bases between the two ends. Germline lookup yields CDR1 KGHSH and CDR2 LQKENI.

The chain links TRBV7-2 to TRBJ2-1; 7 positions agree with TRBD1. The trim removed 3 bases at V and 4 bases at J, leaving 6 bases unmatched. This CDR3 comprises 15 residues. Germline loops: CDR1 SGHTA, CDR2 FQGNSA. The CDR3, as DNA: TGTGCCAGCAGCTTCACGACAGGGCCGTACAATGAGCAGTTCTTC. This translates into CASSFTTGPYNEQFF.

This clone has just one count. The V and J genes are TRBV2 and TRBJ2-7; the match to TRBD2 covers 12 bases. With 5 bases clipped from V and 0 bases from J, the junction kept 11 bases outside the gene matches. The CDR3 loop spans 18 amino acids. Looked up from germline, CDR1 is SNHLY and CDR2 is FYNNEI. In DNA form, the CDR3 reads TGTGCCAGCAGTAGAACTAGCGGGAGGACTCATAGCTCCTACGAGCAGTACTTC. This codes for CASSRTSGRTHSSYEQYF.

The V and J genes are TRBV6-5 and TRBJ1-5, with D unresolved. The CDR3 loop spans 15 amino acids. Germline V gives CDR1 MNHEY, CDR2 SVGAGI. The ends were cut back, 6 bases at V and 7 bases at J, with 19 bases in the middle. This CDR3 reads CASSMKPMGGQPQHF. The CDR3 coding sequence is TGTGCCAGCAGCATGAAACCCATGGGAGGACAGCCCCAGCATTTT.

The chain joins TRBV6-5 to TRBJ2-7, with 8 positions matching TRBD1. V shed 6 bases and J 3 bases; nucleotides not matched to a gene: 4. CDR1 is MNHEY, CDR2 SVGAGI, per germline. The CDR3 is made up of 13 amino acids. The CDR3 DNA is TGTGCCAGCAGCCGGACAGGGAACTACGAGCAGTACTTC. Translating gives CASSRTGNYEQYF.

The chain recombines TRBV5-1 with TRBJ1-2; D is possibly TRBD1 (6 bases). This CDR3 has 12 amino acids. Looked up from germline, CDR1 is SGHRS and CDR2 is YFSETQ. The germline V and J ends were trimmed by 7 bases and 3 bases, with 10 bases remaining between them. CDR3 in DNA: TGCGCCAGCGGCACAGGGTACTATGGCTACACCTTC. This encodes CASGTGYYGYTF.

CDR3 in amino acids: CASSPAGGPVVDTQYF. CDR3 in DNA: TGTGCCAGCAGCCCAGCGGGGGGGCCTGTGGTGGATACGCAGTATTTT. V and J are TRBV6-6 and TRBJ2-3; 10 bases align to TRBD2. Germline lookup yields CDR1 MNHNY and CDR2 SVGAGI (reference sequence). The CDR3 is made up of 16 amino acids. Trimming took 6 bases from V and 6 from J; bases not matched to a gene: 12.

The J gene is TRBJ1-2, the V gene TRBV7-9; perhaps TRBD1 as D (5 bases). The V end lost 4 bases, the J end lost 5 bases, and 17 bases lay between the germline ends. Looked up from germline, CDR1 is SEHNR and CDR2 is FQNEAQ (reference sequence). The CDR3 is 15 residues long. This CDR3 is CASSSQKSGVYGYTF. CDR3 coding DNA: TGTGCCAGCAGCTCCCAAAAATCGGGGGTTTATGGCTACACCTTC.

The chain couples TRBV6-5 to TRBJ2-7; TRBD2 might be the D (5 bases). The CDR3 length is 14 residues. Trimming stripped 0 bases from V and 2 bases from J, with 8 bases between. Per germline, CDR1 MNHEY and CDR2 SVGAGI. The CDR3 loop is CASSYSAGTYEQYF. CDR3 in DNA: TGTGCCAGCAGTTACTCCGCCGGGACCTACGAGCAGTACTTC.

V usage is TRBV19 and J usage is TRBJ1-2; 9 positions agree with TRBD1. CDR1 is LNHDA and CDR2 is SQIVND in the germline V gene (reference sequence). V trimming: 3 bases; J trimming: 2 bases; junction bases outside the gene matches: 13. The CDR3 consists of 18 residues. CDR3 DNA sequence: TGTGCCAGTAGTATTCGTCCGGGACAGGGCAAGCGAAACTATGGCTACACCTTC. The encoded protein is CASSIRPGQGKRNYGYTF.

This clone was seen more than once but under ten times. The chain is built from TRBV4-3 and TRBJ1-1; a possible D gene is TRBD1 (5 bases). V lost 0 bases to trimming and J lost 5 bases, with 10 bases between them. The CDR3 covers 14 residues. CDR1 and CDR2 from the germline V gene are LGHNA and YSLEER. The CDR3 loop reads CASSQDRVLTEAFF. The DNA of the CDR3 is TGCGCCAGCAGCCAAGACAGGGTTTTGACTGAAGCTTTCTTT.

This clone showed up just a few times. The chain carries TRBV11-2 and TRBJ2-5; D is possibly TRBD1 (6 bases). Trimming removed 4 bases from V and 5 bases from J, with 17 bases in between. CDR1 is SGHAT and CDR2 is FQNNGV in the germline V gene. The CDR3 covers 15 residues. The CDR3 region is CASSSFSGAGETQYF. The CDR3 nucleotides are TGTGCCAGCAGCTCTTTCTCAGGGGCTGGTGAGACCCAGTACTTC.

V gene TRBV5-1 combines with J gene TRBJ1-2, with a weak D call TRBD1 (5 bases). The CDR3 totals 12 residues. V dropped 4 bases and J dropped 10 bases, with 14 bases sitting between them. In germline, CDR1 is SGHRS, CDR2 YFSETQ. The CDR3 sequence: CASSPGQGPYTF. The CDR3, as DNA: TGCGCCAGCAGCCCAGGACAAGGGCCCTACACCTTC.

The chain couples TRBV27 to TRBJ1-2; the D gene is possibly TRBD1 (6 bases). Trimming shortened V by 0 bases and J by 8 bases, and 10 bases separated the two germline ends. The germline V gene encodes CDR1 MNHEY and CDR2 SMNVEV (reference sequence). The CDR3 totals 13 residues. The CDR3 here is CASSLSRRGGYTF. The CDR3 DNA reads TGTGCCAGCAGTTTATCGAGAAGGGGGGGCTACACCTTC.

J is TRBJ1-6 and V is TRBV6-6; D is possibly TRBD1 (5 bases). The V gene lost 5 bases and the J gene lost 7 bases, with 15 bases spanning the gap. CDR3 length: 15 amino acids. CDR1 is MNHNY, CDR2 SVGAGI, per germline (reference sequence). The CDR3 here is CASSNRDLANSPLHF. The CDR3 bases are TGTGCCAGCAGTAACCGGGACTTAGCCAATTCACCCCTCCACTTT.

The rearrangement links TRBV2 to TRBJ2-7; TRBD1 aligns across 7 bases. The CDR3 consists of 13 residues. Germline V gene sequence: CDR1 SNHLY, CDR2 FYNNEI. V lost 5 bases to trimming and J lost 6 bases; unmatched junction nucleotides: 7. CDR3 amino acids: CASSRGQSSEQYF. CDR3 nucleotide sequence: TGTGCCAGCAGTAGGGGACAGTCAAGCGAGCAGTACTTC. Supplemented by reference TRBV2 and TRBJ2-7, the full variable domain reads EPEVTQTPSHQVTQMGQEVILRCVPISNHLYFYWYRQILGQKVEFLVSFYNNEISEKSEIFDDQFSVERPDGSNFTLKIRSTKLEDSAMYFCASSRGQSSEQYFGPGTRLTVT.